This entry features one T cell receptor beta chain sequence. This CDR3 is 15 amino acids long. CDR1 and CDR2 (germline): SEHNR, FQNEAQ (reference sequence). V gave up 5 bases and J gave up 0 bases, with 14 bases separating them. These data belong to a study of blood T cell repertoires in COVID-19. Study-wide context: Both acute and convalescent COVID-19 samples were obtained from the United States, Italy and Spain.

Source study methods: Quantification of nucleated cells was approximated via reference gene primer amplification. Sequenced by immunoSEQ multiplex PCR; TCRdb stores in-frame clones only, minus some. The V and J calls and clone size are taken from that table; D and trimming were inferred from the DNA. Among approximately 40,000 clones listed, roughly nine tenths were seen once. The TCR sequence derives from a man aged 55 to 69 with COVID-19, enrolled during active disease. The sequenced material came from peripheral blood. The chain recombines TRBV7-9 with TRBJ2-7; TRBD1 might be the D (6 bases). The CDR3 DNA is TGTGCCAGCAGCAACCGGGACAAAAACTCCTACGAGCAGTACTTC. Translating it yields CASSNRDKNSYEQYF.